This T cell receptor beta chain is drawn from a study of CD8 T cells in ankylosing spondylitis. Overall study results and limits: Prior literature has documented some motif variants in synovial fluid and blood from reactive arthritis. Blood of patients with ankylosing spondylitis appeared to be characterized by a TCR beta motif of eight highly homologous variants.

The CDR3 extends over 16 amino acids. Looked up from germline, CDR1 is MGHRA and CDR2 is YSYEKL. The V and J ends lost 2 bases and 2 bases respectively, with 13 bases between them. TCRdb independently ran MiXCR on the 5' RACE reads; one entry per CDR3 protein. The sample shows 700,000 to 850,000 distinct CDR3 sequences, 10% to 15% of them seen only once. Details on this clonotype: The antigen is not known.

Sequencing used blood, either unsorted or a sorted T cell fraction (not recorded which). The sequence was obtained from a male donor with ankylosing spondylitis. The chain couples TRBV4-1 to TRBJ1-3, with no clear D. CDR3 nucleotide sequence: TGCGCCAGCAGCCAAATGCAGCGGTTCCCTGGAAACACCATATATTTT. Amino acid sequence: CASSQMQRFPGNTIYF.